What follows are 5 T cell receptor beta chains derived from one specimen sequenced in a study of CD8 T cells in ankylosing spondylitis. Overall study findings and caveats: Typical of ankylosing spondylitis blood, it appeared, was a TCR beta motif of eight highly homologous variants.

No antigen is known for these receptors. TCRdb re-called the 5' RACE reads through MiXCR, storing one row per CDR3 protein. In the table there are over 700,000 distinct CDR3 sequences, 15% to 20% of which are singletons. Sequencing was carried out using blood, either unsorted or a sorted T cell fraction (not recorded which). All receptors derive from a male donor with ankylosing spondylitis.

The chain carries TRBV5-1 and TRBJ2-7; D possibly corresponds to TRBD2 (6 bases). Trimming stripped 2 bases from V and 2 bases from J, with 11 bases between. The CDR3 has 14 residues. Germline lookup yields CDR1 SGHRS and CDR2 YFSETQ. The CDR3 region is CASSLGGEPYEQYF. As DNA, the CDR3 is TGCGCCAGCAGCTTAGGCGGGGAGCCCTACGAGCAGTACTTC.

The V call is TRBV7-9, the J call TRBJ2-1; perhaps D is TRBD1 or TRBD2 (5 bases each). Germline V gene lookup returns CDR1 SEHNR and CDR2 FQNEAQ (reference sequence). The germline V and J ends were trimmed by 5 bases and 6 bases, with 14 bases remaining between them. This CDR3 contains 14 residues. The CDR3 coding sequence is TGTGCCAGCAGCGAAGGGTGGGGGTTCAATGAGCAGTTCTTC. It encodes CASSEGWGFNEQFF.

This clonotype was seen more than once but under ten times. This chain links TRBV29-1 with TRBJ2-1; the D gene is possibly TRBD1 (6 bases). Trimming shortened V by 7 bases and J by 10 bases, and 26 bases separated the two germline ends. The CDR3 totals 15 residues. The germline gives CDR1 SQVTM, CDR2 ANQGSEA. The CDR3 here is CSARPGQTDSREQFF. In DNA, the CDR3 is TGCAGCGCCCGGCCCGGACAGACCGACTCACGGGAGCAGTTCTTC.

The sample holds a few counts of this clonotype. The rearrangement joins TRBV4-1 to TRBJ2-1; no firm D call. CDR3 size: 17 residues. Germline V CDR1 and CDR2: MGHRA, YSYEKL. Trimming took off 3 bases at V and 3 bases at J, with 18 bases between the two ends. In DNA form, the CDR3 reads TGCGCCAGCAGCCAGGGTACTCAGATAAACCTCTACAATGAGCAGTTCTTC. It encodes CASSQGTQINLYNEQFF.

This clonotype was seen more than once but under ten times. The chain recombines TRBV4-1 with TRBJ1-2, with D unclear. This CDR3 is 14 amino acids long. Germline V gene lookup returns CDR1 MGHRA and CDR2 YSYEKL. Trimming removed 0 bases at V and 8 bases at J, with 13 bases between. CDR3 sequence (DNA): TGCGCCAGCAGCCAAGATTTAGGGCGAGTGGGCTACACCTTC. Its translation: CASSQDLGRVGYTF.